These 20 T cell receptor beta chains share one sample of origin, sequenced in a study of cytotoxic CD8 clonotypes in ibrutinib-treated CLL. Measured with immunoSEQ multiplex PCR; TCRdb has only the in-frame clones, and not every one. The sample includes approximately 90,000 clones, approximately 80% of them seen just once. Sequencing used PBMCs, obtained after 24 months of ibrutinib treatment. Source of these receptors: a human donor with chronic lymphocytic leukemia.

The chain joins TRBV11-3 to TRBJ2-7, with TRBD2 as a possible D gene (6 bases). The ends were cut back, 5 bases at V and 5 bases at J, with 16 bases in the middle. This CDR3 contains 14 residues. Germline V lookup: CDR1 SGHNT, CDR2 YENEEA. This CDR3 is CASSPNSGRHEQYF. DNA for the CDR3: TGTGCCAGCAGCCCAAACTCGGGGAGGCACGAGCAGTACTTC.

The CDR3 here is CAWTSGGAGEAFF. The CDR3 region has the DNA TGTGCCTGGACCTCAGGGGGGGCCGGGGAAGCTTTCTTT. The V and J genes are TRBV30 and TRBJ1-1; 7 bases agree with TRBD1. CDR3 length equals 13 residues. CDR1 is GTSNPN, CDR2 SVGIG, per germline (reference sequence). The V and J ends lost 4 bases and 8 bases, in that order; junction bases with no gene match: 10.

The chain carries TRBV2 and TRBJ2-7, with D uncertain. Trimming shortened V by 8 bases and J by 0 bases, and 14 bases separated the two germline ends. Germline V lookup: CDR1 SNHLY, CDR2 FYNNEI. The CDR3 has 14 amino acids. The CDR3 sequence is CASLRAESSYEQYF. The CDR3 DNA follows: TGTGCCAGCCTCCGGGCAGAAAGCTCCTACGAGCAGTACTTC.

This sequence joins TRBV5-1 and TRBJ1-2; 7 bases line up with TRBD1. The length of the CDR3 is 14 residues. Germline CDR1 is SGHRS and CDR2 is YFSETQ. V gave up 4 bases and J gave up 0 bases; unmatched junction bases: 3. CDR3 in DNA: TGCGCCAGCAGCCCGGGACAGACTAACTATGGCTACACCTTC. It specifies CASSPGQTNYGYTF.

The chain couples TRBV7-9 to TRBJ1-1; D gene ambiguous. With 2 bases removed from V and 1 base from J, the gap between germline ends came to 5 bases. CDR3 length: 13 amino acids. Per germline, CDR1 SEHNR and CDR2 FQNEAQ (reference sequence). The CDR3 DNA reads TGTGCCAGCAGCTTATCGGAGAACACTGAAGCTTTCTTT. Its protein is CASSLSENTEAFF. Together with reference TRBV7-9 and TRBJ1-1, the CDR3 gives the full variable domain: DTGVSQNPRHKITKRGQNVTFRCDPISEHNRLYWYRQTLGQGPEFLTYFQNEAQLEKSRLLSDRFSAERPKGSFSTLEIQRTEQGDSAMYLCASSLSENTEAFFGQGTRLTVV.

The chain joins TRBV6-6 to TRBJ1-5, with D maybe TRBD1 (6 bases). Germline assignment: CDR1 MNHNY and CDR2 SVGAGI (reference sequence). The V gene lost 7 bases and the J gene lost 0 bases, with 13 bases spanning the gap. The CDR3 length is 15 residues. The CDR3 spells CASNFGTYSNQPQHF. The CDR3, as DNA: TGTGCCAGCAATTTTGGGACATATAGCAATCAGCCCCAGCATTTT.

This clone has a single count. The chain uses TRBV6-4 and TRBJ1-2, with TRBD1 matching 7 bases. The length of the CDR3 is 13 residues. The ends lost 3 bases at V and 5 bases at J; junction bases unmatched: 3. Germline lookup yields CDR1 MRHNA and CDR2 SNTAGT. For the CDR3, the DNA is TGTGCCAGCAGTGAACACAGGGGTTATGGCTACACCTTC. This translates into CASSEHRGYGYTF.

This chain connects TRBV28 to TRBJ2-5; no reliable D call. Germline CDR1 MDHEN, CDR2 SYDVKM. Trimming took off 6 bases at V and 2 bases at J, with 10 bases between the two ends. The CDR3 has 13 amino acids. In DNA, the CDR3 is TGTGCCAGCAGCGAAAATCCACAAGAGACCCAGTACTTC. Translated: CASSENPQETQYF.

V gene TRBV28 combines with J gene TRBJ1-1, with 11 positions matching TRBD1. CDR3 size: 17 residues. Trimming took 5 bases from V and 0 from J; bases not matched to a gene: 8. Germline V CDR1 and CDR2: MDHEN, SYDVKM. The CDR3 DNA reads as TGTGCCAGCAGTAGGACAGGGGGCGGAATGGTGAACACTGAAGCTTTCTTT. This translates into CASSRTGGGMVNTEAFF.

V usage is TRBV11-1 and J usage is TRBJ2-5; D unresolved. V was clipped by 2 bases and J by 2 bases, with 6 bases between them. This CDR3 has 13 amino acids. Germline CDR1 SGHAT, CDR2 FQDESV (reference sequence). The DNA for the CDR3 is TGTGCCAGCAGCTTATTAGGGCAAGAGACCCAGTACTTC. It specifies CASSLLGQETQYF.

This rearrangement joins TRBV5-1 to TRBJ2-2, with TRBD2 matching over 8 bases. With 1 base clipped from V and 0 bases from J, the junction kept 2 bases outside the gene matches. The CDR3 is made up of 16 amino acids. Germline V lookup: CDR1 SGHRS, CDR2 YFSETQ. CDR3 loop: CASSLLGLANTGELFF. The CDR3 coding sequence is TGCGCCAGCAGCTTGTTGGGACTAGCGAACACCGGGGAGCTGTTTTTT.

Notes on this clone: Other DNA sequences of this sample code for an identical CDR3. CDR3 bases: TGTGCCAGCAGTCGGGACGGGTACGAGCAGTACTTC. It codes for CASSRDGYEQYF. The chain links TRBV6-1 to TRBJ2-7; TRBD1 or TRBD2 may be the D gene (5 bases each). Looked up from germline, CDR1 is MNHNS and CDR2 is SASEGT. This CDR3 has 12 amino acids. V lost 5 bases and J lost 4, with 9 bases in between.

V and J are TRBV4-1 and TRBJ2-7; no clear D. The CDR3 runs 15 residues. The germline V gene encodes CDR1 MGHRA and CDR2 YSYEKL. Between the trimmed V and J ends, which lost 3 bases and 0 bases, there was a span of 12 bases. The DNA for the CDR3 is TGCGCCAGCAGCCACCCCGGTGTGGCCTCCTACGAGCAGTACTTC. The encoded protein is CASSHPGVASYEQYF.

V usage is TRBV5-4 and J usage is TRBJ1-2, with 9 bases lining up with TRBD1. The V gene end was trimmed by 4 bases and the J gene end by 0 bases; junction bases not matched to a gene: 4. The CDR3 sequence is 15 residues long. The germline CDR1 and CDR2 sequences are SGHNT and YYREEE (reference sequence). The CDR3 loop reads CASSPGDRANYGYTF. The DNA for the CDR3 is TGTGCCAGCAGCCCAGGGGACAGGGCTAACTATGGCTACACCTTC.

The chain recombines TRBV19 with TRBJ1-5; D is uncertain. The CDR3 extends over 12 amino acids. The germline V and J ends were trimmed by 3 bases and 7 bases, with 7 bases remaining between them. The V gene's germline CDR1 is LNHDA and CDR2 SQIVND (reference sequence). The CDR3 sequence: CASSIPWQPQHF. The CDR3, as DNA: TGTGCCAGTAGTATTCCCTGGCAGCCCCAGCATTTT.

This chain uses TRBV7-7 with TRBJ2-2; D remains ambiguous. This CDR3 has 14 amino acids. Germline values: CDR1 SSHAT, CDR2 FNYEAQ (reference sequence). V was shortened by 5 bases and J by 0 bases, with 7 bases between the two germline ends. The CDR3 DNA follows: TGTGCCAGCAGCATGAGCTCGAACACCGGGGAGCTGTTTTTT. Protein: CASSMSSNTGELFF.

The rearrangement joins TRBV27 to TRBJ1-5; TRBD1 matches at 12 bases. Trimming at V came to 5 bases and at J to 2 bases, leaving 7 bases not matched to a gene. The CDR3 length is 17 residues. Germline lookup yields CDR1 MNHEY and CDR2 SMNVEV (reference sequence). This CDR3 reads CASSQGTGGRGNQPQHF. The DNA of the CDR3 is TGTGCCAGCAGTCAAGGGACAGGGGGCCGGGGCAATCAGCCCCAGCATTTT.

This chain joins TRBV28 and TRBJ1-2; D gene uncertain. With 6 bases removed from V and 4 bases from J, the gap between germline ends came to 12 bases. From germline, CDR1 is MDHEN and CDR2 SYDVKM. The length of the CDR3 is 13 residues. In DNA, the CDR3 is TGTGCCAGCAGCGCCAGGCAGTTCTATGGCTACACCTTC. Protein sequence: CASSARQFYGYTF.

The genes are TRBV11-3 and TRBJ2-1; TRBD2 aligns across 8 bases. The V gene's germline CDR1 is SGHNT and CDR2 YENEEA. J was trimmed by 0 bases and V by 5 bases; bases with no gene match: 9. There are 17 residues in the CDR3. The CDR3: CASSREGGRGSYNEQFF. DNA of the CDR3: TGTGCCAGCAGCCGGGAGGGGGGTCGAGGCTCCTACAATGAGCAGTTCTTC.

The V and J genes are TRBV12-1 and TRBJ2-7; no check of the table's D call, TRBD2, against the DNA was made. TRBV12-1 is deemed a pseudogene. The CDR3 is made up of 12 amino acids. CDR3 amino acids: CAITRDSYEQYF. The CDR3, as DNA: TGTGCCATCACGAGGGACTCCTACGAGCAGTACTTC.